This T cell receptor beta chain stems from a study of control samples from healthy donors and cancer patients. The assay was immunoSEQ multiplex PCR, and TCRdb's table has in-frame clones only and misses some. The sample lists roughly 48,000 clones; approximately 89% were seen once. Germline CDR1 SEHNR, CDR2 FQNEAQ (reference sequence). CDR3 length: 17 amino acids. V shed 6 bases and J 0 bases; nucleotides not matched to a gene: 12. The V and J genes are TRBV7-9 and TRBJ2-7; TRBD2 agrees at 9 bases. The sequence was collected from a woman in her thirties or forties with head and neck cancer. The sample consisted of PBMCs. The DNA for the CDR3 is TGTGCCAGCAGTTATACCGGGGCTAGCGGGAACTCCTACGAGCAGTACTTC. This translates into CASSYTGASGNSYEQYF.